This TCR beta chain originates from a study of cytomegalovirus exposure and HLA in healthy donors. Trimming at V came to 9 bases and at J to 2 bases, leaving 9 bases not matched to a gene. Germline V gene data show CDR1 as ENHRY and CDR2 as SYGVKD. There are 15 residues in the CDR3. 60 Vbeta and 13 Jbeta primers were used in PCR. The method was immunoSEQ multiplex PCR; TCRdb's version includes in-frame clones alone and lacks a portion of them. The data contain roughly 99,000 clones, roughly 80% of them seen just once; the ten biggest clones take up 16%. Study results and limitations: In a later analysis, the majority of CMV-associated beta chains seemingly showed HLA restriction. Earlier findings revealed that most TCR beta V segments proved productive either about 87% or about 30% of the time. Three of the chains that were CMV-associated were confirmed in vitro to be specific for CMV antigens.

Comments on this clone: Its antigen is unknown.

The chain couples TRBV10-3 to TRBJ2-3; 9 bases align to TRBD1. The sequenced material came from PBMCs. The TCR sequence derives from a man aged 55 to 70 in good health and CMV-seropositive. Here the CDR3 DNA reads TGTGCCATTACGTCGGGACAGGGCTTCACAGATACGCAGTATTTT. Amino acid sequence: CAITSGQGFTDTQYF.